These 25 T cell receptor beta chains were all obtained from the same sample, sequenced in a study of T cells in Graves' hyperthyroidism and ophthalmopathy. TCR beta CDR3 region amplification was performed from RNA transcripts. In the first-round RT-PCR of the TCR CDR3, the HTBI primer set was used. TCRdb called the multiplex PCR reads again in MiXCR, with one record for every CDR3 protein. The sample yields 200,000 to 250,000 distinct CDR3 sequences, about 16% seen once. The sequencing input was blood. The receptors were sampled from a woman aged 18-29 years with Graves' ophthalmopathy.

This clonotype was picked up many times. The CDR3 protein is CSARDLGTEAFF. The CDR3 DNA is TGCAGTGCTAGAGATCTAGGCACTGAAGCTTTCTTT. The chain uses TRBV20-1 and TRBJ1-1; D ambiguous. With 0 bases removed from V and 4 bases from J, the gap between germline ends came to 6 bases. Germline V gene lookup returns CDR1 DFQATT and CDR2 SNEGSKA (reference sequence). There are 12 residues in the CDR3.

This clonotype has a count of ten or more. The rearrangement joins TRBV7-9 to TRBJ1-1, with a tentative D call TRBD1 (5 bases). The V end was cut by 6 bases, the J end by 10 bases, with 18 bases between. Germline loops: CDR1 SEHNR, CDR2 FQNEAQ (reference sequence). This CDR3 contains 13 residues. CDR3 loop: CASSFLTDQAAFF. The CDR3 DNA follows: TGTGCCAGCAGTTTCCTGACAGATCAAGCAGCTTTCTTT.

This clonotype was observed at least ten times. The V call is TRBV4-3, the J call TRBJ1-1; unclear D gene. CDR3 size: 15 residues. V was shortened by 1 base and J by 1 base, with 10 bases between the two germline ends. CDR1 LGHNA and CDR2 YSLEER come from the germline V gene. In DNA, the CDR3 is TGCGCCAGCAGCCAAGGATCGACGGAGAACACTGAAGCTTTCTTT. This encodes CASSQGSTENTEAFF.

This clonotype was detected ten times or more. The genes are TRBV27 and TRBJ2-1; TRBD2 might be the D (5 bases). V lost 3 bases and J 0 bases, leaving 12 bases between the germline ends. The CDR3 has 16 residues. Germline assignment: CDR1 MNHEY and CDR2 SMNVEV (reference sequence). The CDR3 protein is CASSLEGGRSYNEQFF. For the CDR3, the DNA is TGTGCCAGCAGTTTGGAAGGAGGACGCTCCTACAATGAGCAGTTCTTC.

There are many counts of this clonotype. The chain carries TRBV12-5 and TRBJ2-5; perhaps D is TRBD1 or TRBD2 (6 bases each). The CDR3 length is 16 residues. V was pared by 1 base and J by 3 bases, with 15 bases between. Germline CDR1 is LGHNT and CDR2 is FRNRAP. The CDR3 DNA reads TGTGCTAGTGGTTTGGCGGGGGACACCTACAAAGAGACCCAGTACTTC. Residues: CASGLAGDTYKETQYF. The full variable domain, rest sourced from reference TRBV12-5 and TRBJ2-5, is DARVTQTPRHKVTEMGQEVTMRCQPILGHNTVFWYRQTMMQGLELLAYFRNRAPLDDSGMPKDRFSAEMPDATLATLKIQPSEPRDSAVYFCASGLAGDTYKETQYFGPGTRLLVL.

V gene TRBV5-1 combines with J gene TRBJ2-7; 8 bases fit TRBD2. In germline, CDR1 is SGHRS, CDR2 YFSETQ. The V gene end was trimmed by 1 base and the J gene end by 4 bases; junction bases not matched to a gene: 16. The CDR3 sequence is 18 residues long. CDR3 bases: TGCGCCAGCAGCTTGCCCCGGTGGTTTGAGCGGGAGTTTTACGAGCAGTACGTC. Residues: CASSLPRWFEREFYEQYV.

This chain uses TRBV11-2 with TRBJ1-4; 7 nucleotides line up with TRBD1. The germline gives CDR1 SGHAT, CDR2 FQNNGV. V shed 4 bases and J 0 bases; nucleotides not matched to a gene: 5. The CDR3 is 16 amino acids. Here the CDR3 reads CASSSQGGATNEKLFF. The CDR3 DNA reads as TGTGCCAGCAGCTCCCAGGGGGGCGCAACTAATGAAAAACTGTTTTTT.

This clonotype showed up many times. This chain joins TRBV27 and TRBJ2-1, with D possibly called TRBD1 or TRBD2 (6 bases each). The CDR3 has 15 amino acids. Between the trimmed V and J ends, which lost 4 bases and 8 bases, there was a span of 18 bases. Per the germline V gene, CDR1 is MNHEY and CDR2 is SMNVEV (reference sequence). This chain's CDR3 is CASSSWGAGLDEQFF. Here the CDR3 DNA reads TGTGCCAGCAGTTCGTGGGGGGCGGGATTGGATGAGCAGTTCTTC.

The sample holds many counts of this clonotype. CDR3 residues: CASSDPINTEAFF. The CDR3 DNA reads TGCGCCAGCAGTGACCCGATAAACACTGAAGCTTTCTTT. The chain recombines TRBV10-1 with TRBJ1-1; D is unresolved. CDR1 and CDR2 (germline): WNHNN, SYGVQD (reference sequence). Trimming took 3 bases from V and 2 from J, leaving 7 bases between them. This CDR3 contains 13 residues.

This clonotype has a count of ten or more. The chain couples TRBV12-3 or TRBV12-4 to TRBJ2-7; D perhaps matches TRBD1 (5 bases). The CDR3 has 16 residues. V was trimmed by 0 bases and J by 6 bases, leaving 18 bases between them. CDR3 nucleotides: TGTGCCAGCAGTTTAGCGAGGATCCCGGACATTACCGAGCAGTACTTC. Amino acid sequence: CASSLARIPDITEQYF.

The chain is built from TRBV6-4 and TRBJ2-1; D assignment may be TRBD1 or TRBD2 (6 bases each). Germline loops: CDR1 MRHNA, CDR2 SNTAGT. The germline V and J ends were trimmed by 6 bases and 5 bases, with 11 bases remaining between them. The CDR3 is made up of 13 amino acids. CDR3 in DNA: TGTGCCAGCAGGCGGGACATAGACAATGAGCAGTTCTTC. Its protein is CASRRDIDNEQFF.

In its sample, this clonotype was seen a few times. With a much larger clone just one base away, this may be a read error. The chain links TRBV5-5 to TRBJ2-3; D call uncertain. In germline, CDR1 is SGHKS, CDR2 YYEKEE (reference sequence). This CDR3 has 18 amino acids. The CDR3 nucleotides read TGTGCCAGCAGCTTGAATGCGGTCCGATTTGCCCCCACAGATACGCGGTATTTT. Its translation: CASSLNAVRFAPTDTRYF.

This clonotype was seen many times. DNA of the CDR3: TGTGCCAGCAGTGTGGCTAGCGGACTCAAAAACATTCAGTACTTC. Protein product: CASSVASGLKNIQYF. V and J are TRBV6-1 and TRBJ2-4; 7 nucleotides match TRBD2. Germline CDR1 is MNHNS and CDR2 is SASEGT. There are 15 residues in the CDR3. The trim removed 4 bases at V and 3 bases at J, leaving 6 bases unmatched.

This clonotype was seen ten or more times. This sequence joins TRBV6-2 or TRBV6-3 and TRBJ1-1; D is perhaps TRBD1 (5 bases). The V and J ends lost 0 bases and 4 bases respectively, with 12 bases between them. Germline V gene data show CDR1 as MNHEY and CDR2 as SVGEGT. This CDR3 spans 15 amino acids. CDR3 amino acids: CASSYSSQGRTEAFF. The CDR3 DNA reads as TGTGCCAGCAGTTACTCGAGTCAGGGTCGCACTGAAGCTTTCTTT.

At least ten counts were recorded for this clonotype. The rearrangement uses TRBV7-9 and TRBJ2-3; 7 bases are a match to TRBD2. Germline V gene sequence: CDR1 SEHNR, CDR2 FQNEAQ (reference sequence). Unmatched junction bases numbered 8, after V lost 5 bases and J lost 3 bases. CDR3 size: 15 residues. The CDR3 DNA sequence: TGTGCCAGCAGCCTACGCGGGCGGGGGACAGATACGCAGTATTTT. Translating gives CASSLRGRGTDTQYF.

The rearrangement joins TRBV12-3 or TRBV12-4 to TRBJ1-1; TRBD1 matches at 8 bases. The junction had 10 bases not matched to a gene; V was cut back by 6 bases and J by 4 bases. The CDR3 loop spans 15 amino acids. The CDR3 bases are TGTGCCAGCAGAAAGACAGGGGCGCGTGGCACTGAAGCTTTCTTT. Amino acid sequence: CASRKTGARGTEAFF.

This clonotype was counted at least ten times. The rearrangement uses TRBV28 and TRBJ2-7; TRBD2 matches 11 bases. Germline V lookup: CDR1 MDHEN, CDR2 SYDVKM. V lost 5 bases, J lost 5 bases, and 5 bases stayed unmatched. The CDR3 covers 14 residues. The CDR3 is CASSRRSGGDEQYF. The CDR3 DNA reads TGTGCCAGCAGTCGTCGTAGCGGGGGGGACGAGCAGTACTTC.

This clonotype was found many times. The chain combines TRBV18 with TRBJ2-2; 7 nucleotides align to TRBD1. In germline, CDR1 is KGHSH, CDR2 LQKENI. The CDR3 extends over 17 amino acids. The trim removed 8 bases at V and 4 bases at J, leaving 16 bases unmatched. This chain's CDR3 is CASQDRDSLIFTGELFF. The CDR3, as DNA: TGTGCCAGCCAAGACCGGGACAGTCTAATTTTCACCGGGGAGCTGTTTTTT.

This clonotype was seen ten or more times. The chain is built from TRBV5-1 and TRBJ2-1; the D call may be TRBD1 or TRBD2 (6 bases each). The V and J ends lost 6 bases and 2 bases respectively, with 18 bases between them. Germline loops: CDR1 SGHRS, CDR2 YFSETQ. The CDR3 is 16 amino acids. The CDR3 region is CASTSSGAAPYNEQFF. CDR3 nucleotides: TGCGCCAGCACCTCATCGGGGGCCGCGCCCTACAATGAGCAGTTCTTC.

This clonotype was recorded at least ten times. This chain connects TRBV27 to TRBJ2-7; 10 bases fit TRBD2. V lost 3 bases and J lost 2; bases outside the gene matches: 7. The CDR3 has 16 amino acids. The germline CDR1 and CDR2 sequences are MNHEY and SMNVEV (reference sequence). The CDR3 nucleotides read TGTGCCAGCAGTTTCTTAAGCGGGGGGGCCCCCTACGAGCAGTACTTC. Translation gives CASSFLSGGAPYEQYF.

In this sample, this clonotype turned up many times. The chain's CDR3 is CAWSVSWGGDTEAFF. CDR3 nucleotides: TGTGCCTGGAGTGTATCTTGGGGTGGCGACACTGAAGCTTTCTTT. The chain couples TRBV30 to TRBJ1-1; no definite D call. V lost 0 bases, J lost 3 bases, and 14 bases lay in between. The CDR3 is 15 residues long. The germline gives CDR1 GTSNPN, CDR2 SVGIG (reference sequence).

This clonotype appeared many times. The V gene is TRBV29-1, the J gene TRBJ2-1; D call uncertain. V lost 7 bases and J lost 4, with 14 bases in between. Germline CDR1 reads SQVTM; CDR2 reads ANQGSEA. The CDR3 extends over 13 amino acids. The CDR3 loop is CSASSYLYNEQFF. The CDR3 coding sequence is TGCAGCGCCAGTAGCTACCTGTACAATGAGCAGTTCTTC.

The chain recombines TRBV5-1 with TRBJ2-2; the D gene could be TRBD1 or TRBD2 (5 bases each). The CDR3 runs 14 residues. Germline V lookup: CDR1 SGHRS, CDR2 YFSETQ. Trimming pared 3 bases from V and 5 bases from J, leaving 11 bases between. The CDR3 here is CASSSRDGTGELFF. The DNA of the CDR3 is TGCGCCAGCAGCTCCCGGGACGGGACCGGGGAGCTGTTTTTT. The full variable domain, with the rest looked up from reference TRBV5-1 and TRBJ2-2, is KAGVTQTPRYLIKTRGQQVTLSCSPISGHRSVSWYQQTPGQGLQFLFEYFSETQRNKGNFPGRFSGRQFSNSRSEMNVSTLELGDSALYLCASSSRDGTGELFFGEGSRLTVL.

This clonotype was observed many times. The CDR3 region is CASSQYRAVAGRQETQYF. The DNA for the CDR3 is TGTGCCAGCAGCCAATATCGGGCGGTAGCGGGGCGACAAGAGACCCAGTACTTC. The rearrangement uses TRBV3-1 and TRBJ2-5; 8 bases align to TRBD2. V lost 2 bases, J lost 2 bases, and 13 bases stayed unmatched. Germline assignment: CDR1 LGHDT and CDR2 YNNKEL (reference sequence). This CDR3 contains 18 residues.

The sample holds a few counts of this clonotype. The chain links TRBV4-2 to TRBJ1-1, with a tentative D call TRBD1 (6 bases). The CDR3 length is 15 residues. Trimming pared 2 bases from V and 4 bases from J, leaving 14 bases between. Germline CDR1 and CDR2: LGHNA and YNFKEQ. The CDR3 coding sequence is TGTGCCAGCAGCCAACCCGGCAGGGGAGGCACTGAAGCTTTCTTT. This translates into CASSQPGRGGTEAFF.